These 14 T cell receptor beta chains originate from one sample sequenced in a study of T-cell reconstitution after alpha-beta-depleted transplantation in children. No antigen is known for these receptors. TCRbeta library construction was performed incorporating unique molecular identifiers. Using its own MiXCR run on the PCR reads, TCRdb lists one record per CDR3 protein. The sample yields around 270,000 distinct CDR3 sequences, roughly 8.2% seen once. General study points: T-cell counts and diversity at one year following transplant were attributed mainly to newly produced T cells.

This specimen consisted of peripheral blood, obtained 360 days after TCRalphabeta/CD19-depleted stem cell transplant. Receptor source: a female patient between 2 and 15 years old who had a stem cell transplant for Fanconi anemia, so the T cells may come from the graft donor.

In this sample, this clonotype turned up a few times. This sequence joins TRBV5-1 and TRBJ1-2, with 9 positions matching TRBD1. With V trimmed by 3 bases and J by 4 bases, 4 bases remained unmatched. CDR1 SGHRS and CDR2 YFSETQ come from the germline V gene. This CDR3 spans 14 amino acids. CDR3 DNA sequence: TGCGCCAGCAGCTCCGGGACAGGGAGCTATGGCTACACCTTC. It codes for CASSSGTGSYGYTF.

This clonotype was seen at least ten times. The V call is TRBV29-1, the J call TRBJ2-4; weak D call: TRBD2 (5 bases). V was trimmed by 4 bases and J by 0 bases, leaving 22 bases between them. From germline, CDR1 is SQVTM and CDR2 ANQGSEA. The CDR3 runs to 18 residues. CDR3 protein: CSVASWKKDFLAKNIQYF. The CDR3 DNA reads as TGCAGCGTTGCTAGCTGGAAGAAAGATTTTTTAGCCAAAAACATTCAGTACTTC. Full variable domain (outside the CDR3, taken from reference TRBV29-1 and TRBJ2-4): SAVISQKPSRDICQRGTSLTIQCQVDSQVTMMFWYRQQPGQSLTLIATANQGSEATYESGFVIDKFPISRPNLTFSTLTVSNMSPEDSSIYLCSVASWKKDFLAKNIQYFGAGTRLSVL.

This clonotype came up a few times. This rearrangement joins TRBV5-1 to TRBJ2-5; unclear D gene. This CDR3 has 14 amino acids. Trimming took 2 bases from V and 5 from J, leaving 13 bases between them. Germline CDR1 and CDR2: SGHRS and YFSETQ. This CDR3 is CASSFDGTEETQYF. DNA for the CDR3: TGCGCCAGCAGCTTTGACGGTACAGAGGAGACCCAGTACTTC.

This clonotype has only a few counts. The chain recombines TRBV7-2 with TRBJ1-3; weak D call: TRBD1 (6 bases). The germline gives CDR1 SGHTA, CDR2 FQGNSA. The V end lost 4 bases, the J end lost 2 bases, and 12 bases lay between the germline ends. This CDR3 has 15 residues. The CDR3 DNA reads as TGTGCCAGCAGCTCCCGAGGGGGGGCTGGAAACACCATATATTTT. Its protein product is CASSSRGGAGNTIYF.

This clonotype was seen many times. The CDR3 DNA reads as TGCAGTGCTTCGGGACAGGGGGCTGGAGAGACGCAGTATTTT. The encoded protein is CSASGQGAGETQYF. The V call is TRBV20-1, the J call TRBJ2-3; 12 positions agree with TRBD1. Germline-derived CDR1 and CDR2 are DFQATT and SNEGSKA (reference sequence). This CDR3 comprises 14 residues. V lost 5 bases, J lost 9 bases, and 9 bases stayed unmatched.

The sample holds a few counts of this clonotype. As DNA, the CDR3 is TGTGCCAGCAGGACTTCATCGGGGCCCAATGAGCAGTTCTTC. Its translation: CASRTSSGPNEQFF. The rearrangement links TRBV6-6 to TRBJ2-1; D is tentatively TRBD1 or TRBD2 (5 bases each). This CDR3 is 14 amino acids long. The germline V gene has CDR1 MNHNY and CDR2 SVGAGI (reference sequence). With 6 bases removed from V and 6 bases from J, the gap between germline ends came to 15 bases.

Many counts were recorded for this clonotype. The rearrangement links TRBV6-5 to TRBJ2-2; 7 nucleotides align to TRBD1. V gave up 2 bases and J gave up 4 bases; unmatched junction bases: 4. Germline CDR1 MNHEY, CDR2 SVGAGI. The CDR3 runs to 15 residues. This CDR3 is CASSYGTEFTGELFF. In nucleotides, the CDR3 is TGTGCCAGCAGTTACGGGACAGAATTCACCGGGGAGCTGTTTTTT.

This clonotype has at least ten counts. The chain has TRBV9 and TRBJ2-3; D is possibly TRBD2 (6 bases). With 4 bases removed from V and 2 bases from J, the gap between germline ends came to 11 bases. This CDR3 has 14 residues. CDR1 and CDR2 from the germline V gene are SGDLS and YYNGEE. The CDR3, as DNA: TGTGCCAGCAGCTCCGTGGGACTCACAGATACGCAGTATTTT. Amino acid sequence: CASSSVGLTDTQYF. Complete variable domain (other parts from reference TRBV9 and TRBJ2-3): DSGVTQTPKHLITATGQRVTLRCSPRSGDLSVYWYQQSLDQGLQFLIQYYNGEERAKGNILERFSAQQFPDLHSELNLSSLELGDSALYFCASSSVGLTDTQYFGPGTRLTVL.

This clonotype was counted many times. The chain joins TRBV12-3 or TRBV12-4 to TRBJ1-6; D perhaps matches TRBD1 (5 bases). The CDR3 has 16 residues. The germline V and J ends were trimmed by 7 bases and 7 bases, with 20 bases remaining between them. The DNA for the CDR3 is TGTGCCAGCACCACTATCCCGGGACGGTTAAATTCACCCCTCCACTTT. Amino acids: CASTTIPGRLNSPLHF.

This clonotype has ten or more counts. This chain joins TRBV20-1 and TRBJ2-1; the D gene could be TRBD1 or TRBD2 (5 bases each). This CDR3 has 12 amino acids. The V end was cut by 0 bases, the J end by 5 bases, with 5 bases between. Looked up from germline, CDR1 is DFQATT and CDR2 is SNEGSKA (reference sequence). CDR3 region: CSAREGHNEQFF. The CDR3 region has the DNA TGCAGTGCTAGAGAGGGACACAATGAGCAGTTCTTC.

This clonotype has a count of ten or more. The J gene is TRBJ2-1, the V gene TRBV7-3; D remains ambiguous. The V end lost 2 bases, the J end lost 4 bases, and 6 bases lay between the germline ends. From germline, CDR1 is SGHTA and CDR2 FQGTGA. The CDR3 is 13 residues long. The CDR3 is CASSLAKYNEQFF. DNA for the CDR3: TGTGCCAGCAGCTTAGCGAAGTACAATGAGCAGTTCTTC.

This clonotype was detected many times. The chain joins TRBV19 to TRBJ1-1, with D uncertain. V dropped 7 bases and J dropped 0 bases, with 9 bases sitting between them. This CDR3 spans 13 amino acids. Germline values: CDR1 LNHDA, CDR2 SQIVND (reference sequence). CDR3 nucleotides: TGTGCCAGTAACGTACATCTGAACACTGAAGCTTTCTTT. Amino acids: CASNVHLNTEAFF.

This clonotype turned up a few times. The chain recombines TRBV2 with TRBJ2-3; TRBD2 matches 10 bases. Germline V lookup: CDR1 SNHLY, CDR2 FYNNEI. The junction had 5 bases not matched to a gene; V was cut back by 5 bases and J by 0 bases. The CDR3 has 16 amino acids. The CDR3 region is CASSNSGGVSTDTQYF. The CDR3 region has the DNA TGTGCCAGCAGTAACAGCGGGGGGGTTAGCACAGATACGCAGTATTTT.

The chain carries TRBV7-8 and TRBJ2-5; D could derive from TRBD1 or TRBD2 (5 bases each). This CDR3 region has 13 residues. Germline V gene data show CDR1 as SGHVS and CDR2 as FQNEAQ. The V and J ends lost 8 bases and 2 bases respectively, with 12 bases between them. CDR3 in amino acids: CASCWGSQETQYF. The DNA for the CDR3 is TGTGCCAGCTGCTGGGGGTCGCAAGAGACCCAGTACTTC.